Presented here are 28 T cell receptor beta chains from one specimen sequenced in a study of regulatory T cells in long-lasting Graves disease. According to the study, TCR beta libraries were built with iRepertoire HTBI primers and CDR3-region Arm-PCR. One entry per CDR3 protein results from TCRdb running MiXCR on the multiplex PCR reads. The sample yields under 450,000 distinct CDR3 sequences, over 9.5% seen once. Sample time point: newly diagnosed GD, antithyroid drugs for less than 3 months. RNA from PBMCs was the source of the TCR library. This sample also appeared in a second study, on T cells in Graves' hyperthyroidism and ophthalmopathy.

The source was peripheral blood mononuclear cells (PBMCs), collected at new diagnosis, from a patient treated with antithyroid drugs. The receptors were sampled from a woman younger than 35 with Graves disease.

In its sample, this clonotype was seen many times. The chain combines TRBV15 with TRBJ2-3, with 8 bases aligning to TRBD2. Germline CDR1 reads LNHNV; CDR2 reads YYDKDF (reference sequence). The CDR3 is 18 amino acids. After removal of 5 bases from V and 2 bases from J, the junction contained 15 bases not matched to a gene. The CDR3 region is CATSGLTTSGLFTDTQYF. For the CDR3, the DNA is TGTGCCACCAGCGGACTAACCACTAGCGGTCTTTTCACAGATACGCAGTATTTT.

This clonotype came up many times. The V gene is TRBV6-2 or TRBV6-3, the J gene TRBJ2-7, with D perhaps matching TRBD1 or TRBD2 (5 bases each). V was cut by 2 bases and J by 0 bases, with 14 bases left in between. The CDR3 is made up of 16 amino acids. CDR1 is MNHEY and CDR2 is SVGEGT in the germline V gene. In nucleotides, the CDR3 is TGTGCCAGCAGTTACCGTCGGGACCTCTACTCCTACGAGCAGTACTTC. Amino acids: CASSYRRDLYSYEQYF.

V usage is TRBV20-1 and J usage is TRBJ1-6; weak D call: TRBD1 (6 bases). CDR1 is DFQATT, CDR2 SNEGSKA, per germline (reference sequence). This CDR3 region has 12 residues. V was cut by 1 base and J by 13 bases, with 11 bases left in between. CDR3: CSARGGPAPLHF. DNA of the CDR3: TGCAGTGCTAGAGGGGGGCCTGCTCCCCTCCACTTT.

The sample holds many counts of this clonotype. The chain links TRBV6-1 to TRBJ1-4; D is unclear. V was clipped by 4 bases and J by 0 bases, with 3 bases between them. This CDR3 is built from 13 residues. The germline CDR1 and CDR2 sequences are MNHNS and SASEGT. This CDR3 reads CASSGATNEKLFF. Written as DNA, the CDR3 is TGTGCCAGCAGTGGTGCAACTAATGAAAAACTGTTTTTT.

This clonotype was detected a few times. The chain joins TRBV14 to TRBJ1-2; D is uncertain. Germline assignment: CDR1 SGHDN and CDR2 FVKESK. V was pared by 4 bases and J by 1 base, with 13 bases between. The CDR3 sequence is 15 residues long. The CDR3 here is CASSLSRQFNYGYTF. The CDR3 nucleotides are TGTGCCAGCAGCCTATCGAGGCAGTTTAACTATGGCTACACCTTC. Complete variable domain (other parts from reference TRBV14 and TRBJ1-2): EAGVTQFPSHSVIEKGQTVTLRCDPISGHDNLYWYRRVMGKEIKFLLHFVKESKQDESGMPNNRFLAERTGGTYSTLKVQPAELEDSGVYFCASSLSRQFNYGYTFGSGTRLTVV.

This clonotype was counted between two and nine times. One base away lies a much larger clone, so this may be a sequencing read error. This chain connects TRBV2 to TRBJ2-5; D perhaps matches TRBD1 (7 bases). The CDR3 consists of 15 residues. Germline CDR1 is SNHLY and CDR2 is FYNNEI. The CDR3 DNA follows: TGTGCCAGCAGTATCGAAGGGGGCTCGGGAGAGACCCAGCACTTC. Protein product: CASSIEGGSGETQHF.

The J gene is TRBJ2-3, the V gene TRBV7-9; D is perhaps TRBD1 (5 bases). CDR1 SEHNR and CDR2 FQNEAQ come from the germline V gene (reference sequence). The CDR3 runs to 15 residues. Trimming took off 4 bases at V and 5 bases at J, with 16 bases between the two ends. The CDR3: CASSSTANLKDTQYF. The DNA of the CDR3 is TGTGCCAGCAGCTCGACAGCAAACCTCAAAGATACGCAGTATTTT.

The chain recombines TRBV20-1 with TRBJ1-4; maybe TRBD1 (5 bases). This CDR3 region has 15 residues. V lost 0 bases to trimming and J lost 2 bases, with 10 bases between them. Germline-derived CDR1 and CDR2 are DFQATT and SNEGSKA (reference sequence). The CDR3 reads CSARDSRGTNEKLFF. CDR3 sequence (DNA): TGCAGTGCTAGAGATTCAAGGGGCACTAATGAAAAACTGTTTTTT.

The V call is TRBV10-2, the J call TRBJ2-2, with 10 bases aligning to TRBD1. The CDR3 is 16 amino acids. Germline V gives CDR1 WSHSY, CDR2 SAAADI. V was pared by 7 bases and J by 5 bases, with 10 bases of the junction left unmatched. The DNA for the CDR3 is TGCGCCAGCAATTGGGACAGGGGAGGGATGACCGGGGAGCTGTTTTTT. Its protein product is CASNWDRGGMTGELFF.

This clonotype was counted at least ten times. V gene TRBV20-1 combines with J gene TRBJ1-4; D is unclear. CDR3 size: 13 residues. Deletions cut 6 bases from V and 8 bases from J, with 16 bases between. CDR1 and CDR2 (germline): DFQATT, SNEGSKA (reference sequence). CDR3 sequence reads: CSAPPANEEKLFF. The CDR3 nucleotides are TGCAGTGCCCCGCCCGCGAACGAAGAAAAACTGTTTTTT.

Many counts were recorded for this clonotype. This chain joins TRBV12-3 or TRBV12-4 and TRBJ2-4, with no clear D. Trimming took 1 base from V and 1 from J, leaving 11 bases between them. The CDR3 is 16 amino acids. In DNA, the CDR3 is TGTGCCAGCAGTTTAGGACGGTACAACGCCAAAAACATTCAGTACTTC. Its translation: CASSLGRYNAKNIQYF.

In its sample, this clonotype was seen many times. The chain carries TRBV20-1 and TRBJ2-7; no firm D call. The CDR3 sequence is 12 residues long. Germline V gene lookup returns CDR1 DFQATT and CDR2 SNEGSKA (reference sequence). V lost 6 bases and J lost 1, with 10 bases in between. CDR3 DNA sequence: TGCAGTGCCCCGGACCAATCCTACGAGCAGTACTTC. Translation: CSAPDQSYEQYF.

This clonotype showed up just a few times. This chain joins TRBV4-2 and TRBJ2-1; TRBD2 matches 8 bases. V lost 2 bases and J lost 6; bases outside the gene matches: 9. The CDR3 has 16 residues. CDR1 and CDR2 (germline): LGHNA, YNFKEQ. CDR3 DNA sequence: TGTGCCAGCAGCCAACCAGGTACTAGCGGTCGCAATGAGCAGTTCTTC. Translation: CASSQPGTSGRNEQFF.

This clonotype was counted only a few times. The DNA for the CDR3 is TGTGCCAGCAGTTACTATAGCGGGGGGCCGAGCCACGAGCAGTACGTC. Amino acid sequence: CASSYYSGGPSHEQYV. The rearrangement links TRBV6-5 to TRBJ2-7; 10 positions match TRBD2. Germline CDR1 is MNHEY and CDR2 is SVGAGI. With 1 base clipped from V and 5 bases from J, the junction kept 8 bases outside the gene matches. The length of the CDR3 is 16 residues.

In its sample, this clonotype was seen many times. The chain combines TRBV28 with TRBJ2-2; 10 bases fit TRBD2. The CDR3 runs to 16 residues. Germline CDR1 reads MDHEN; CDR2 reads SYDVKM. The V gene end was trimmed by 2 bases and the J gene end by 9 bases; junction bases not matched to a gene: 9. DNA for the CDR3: TGTGCCAGCAGTTTAATCGTGCTAGCGGGAGCCTGGGAGCTGTTTTTT. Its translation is CASSLIVLAGAWELFF.

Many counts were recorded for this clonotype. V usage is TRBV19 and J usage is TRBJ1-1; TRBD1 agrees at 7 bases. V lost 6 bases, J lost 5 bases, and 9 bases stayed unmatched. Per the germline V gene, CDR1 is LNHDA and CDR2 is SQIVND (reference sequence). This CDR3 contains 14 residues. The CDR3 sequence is CASSLAGRGTEAFF. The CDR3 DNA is TGTGCCAGTAGCCTGGCCGGCAGGGGGACTGAAGCTTTCTTT.

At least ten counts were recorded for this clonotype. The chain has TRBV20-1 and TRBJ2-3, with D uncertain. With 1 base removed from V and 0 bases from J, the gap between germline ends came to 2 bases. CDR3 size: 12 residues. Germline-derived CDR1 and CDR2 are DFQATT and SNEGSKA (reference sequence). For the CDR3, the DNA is TGCAGTGCTAGAGGGAGCACAGATACGCAGTATTTT. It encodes CSARGSTDTQYF.

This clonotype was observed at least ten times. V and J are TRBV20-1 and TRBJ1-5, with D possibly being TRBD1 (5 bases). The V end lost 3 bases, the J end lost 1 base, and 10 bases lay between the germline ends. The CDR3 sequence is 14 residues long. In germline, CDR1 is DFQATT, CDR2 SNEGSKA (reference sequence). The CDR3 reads CSARRGESNQPQHF. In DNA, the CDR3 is TGCAGTGCTAGGCGGGGGGAGAGCAATCAGCCCCAGCATTTT.

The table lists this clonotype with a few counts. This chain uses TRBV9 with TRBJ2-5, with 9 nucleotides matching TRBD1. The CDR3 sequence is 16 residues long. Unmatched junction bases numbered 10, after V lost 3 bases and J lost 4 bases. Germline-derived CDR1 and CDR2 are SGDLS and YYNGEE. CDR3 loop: CASSGPGTGFRETQYF. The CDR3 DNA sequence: TGTGCCAGCAGCGGTCCCGGGACAGGGTTTCGAGAGACCCAGTACTTC.

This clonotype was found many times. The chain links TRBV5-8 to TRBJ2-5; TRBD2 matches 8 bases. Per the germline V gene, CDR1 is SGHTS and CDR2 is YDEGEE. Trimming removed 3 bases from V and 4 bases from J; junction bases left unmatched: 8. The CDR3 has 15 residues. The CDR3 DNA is TGTGCCAGCAGCTCAGCCGGGACTAGGATAGAGACCCAGTACTTC. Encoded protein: CASSSAGTRIETQYF.

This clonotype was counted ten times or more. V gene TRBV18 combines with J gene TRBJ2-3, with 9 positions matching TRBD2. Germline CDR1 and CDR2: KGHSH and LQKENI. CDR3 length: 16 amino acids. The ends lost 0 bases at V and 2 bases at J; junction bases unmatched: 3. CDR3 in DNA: TGTGCCAGCTCACCACCTCAGCGGGAGGCCACAGATACGCAGTATTTT. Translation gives CASSPPQREATDTQYF.

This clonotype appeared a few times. Written as DNA, the CDR3 is TGTGCCAGCAGCCAAGATTTTGGGGGCGCGAGGACTGAAGCTTTCTTT. This gives the protein CASSQDFGGARTEAFF. The chain recombines TRBV4-2 with TRBJ1-1, with D tentatively TRBD1 (6 bases). The germline V and J ends were trimmed by 0 bases and 5 bases, with 16 bases remaining between them. The CDR3 totals 16 residues. Germline values: CDR1 LGHNA, CDR2 YNFKEQ.

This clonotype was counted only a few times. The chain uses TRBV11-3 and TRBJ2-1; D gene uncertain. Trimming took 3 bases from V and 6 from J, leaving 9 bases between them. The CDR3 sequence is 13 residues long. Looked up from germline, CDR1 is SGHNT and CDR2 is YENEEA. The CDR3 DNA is TGTGCCAGCAGCTTTGGGATGAGCAATGAGCAGTTCTTC. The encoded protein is CASSFGMSNEQFF.

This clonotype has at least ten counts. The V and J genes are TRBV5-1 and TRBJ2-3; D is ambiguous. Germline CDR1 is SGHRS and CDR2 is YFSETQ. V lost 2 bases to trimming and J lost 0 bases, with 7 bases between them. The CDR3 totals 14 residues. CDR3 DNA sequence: TGCGCCAGCAGCTTAGAACGGAGCACAGATACGCAGTATTTT. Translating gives CASSLERSTDTQYF. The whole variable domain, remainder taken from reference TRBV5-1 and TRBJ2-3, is KAGVTQTPRYLIKTRGQQVTLSCSPISGHRSVSWYQQTPGQGLQFLFEYFSETQRNKGNFPGRFSGRQFSNSRSEMNVSTLELGDSALYLCASSLERSTDTQYFGPGTRLTVL.

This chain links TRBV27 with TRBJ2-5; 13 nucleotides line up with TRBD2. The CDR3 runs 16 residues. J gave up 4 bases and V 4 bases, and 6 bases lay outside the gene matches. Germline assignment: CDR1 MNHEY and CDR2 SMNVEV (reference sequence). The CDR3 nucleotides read TGTGCCAGCAGTTCTAGACTAGCGGGGGGCACAGAGACCCAGTACTTC. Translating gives CASSSRLAGGTETQYF.

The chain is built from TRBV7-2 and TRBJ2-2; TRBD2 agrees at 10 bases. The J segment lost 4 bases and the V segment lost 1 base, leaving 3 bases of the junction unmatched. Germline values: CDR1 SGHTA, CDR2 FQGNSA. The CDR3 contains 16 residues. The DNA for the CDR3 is TGTGCCAGCAGCTTAGAGCCTAGCGGGGGCACCGGGGAGCTGTTTTTT. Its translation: CASSLEPSGGTGELFF. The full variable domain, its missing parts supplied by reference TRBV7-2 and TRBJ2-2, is GAGVSQSPSNKVTEKGKDVELRCDPISGHTALYWYRQSLGQGLEFLIYFQGNSAPDKSGLPSDRFSAERTGGSVSTLTIQRTQQEDSAVYLCASSLEPSGGTGELFFGEGSRLTVL.

This chain's CDR3 is CASSPGTGTYEQYV. For the CDR3, the DNA is TGTGCCAGCTCACCCGGGACAGGGACCTACGAGCAGTACGTC. This chain connects TRBV18 to TRBJ2-7; TRBD1 matches at 9 bases. Trimming took 3 bases from V and 2 from J; bases not matched to a gene: 2. Germline assignment: CDR1 KGHSH and CDR2 LQKENI. This CDR3 has 14 amino acids.

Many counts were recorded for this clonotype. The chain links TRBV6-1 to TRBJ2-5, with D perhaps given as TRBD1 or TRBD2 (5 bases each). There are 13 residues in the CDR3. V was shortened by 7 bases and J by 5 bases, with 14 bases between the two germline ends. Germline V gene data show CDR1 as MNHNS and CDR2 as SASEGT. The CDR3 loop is CASTWGIVETQYF. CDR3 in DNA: TGTGCCAGCACCTGGGGGATCGTGGAGACCCAGTACTTC.